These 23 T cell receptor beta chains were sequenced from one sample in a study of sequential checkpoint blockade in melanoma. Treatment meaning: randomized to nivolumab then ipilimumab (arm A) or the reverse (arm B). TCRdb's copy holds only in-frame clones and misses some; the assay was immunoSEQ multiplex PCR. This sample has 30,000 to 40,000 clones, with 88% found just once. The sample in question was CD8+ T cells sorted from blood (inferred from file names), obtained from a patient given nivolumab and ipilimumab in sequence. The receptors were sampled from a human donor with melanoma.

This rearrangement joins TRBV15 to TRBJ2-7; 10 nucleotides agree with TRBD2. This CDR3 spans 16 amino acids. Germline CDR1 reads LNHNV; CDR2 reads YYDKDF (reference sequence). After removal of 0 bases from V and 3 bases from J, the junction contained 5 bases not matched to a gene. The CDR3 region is CATSRDGLAGVYEQYV. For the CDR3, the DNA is TGTGCCACCAGCAGAGATGGGCTAGCGGGAGTCTACGAGCAGTACGTC.

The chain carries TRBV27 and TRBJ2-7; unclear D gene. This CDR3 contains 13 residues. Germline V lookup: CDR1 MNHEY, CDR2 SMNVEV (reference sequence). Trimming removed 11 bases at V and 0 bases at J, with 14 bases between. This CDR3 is CAPSPAISYEQYF. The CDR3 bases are TGTGCCCCCTCCCCCGCGATCTCCTACGAGCAGTACTTC.

In DNA, the CDR3 is TGTGCCAGCAGCTTTAGGGACTCCTCGAGCAATGAGCAGTTCTTC. Protein sequence: CASSFRDSSSNEQFF. This rearrangement joins TRBV11-2 to TRBJ2-1; TRBD2 might be the D (6 bases). Germline values: CDR1 SGHAT, CDR2 FQNNGV. This CDR3 has 15 residues. Trimming removed 3 bases at V and 6 bases at J, with 15 bases between.

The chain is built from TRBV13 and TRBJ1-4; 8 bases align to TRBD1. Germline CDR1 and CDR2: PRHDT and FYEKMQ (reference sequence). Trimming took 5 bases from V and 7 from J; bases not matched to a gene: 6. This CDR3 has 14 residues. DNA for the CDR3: TGTGCCAGCAGCCTCGGACAGGGTGGTGAAAAACTGTTTTTT. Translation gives CASSLGQGGEKLFF.

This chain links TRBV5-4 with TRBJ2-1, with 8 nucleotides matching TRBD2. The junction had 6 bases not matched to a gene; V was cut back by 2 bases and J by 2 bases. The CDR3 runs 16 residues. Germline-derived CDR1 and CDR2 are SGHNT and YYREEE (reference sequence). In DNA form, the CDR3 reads TGTGCCAGCAGCTTAAGCGGGAGAACCCCCTACAATGAGCAGTTCTTC. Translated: CASSLSGRTPYNEQFF. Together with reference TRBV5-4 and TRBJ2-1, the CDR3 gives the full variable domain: ETGVTQSPTHLIKTRGQQVTLRCSSQSGHNTVSWYQQALGQGPQFIFQYYREEENGRGNFPPRFSGLQFPNYSSELNVNALELDDSALYLCASSLSGRTPYNEQFFGPGTRLTVL.

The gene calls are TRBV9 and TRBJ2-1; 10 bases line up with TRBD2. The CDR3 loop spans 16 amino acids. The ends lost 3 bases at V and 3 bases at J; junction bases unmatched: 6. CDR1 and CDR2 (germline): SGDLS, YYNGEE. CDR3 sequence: CASSGAGGLFYNEQFF. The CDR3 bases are TGTGCCAGCAGCGGAGCGGGAGGGCTCTTCTACAATGAGCAGTTCTTC.

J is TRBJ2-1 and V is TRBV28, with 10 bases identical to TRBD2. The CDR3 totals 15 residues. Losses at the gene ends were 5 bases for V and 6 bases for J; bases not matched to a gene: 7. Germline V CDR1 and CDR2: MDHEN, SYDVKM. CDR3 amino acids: CASSPSGRGFNEQFF. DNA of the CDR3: TGTGCCAGCAGTCCCAGCGGGAGGGGGTTCAATGAGCAGTTCTTC.

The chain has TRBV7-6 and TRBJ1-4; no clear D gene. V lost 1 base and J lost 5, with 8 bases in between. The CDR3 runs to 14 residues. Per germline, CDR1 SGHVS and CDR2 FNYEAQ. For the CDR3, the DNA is TGTGCCAGCAGCTTAGGACCCGGGAATGAAAAACTGTTTTTT. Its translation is CASSLGPGNEKLFF.

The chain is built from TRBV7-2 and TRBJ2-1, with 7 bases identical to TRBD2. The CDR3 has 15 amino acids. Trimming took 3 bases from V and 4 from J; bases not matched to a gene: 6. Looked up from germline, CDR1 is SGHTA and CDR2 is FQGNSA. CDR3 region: CASSFGLGIYNEQFF. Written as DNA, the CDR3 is TGTGCCAGCAGCTTCGGACTAGGGATATACAATGAGCAGTTCTTC.

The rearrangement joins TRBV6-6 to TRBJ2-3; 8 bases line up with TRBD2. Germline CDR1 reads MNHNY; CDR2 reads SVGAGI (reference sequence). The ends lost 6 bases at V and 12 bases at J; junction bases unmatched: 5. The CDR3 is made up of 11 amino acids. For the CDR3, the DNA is TGTGCCAGCAGCTTCGGGACTAGACAGTATTTT. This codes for CASSFGTRQYF.

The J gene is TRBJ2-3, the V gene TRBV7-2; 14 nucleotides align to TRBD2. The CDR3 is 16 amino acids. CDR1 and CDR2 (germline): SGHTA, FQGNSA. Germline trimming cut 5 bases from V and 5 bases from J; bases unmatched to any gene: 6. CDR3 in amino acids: CASSPGLAGVVDTQYF. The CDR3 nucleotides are TGTGCCAGCAGCCCGGGACTAGCGGGAGTGGTAGATACGCAGTATTTT.

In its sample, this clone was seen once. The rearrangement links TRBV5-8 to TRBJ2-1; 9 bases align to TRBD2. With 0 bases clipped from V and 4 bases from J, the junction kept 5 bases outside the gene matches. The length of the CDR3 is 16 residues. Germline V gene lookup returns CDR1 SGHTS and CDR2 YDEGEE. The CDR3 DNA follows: TGTGCCAGCAGCTTGGTAGCGGGAGCGGGATACAATGAGCAGTTCTTC. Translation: CASSLVAGAGYNEQFF.

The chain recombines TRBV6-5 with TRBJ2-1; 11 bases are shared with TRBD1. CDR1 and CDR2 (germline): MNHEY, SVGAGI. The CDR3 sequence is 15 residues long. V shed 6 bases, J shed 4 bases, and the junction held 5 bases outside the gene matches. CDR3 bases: TGTGCCAGCAGGGGCGGACAGGGGGCTTACAATGAGCAGTTCTTC. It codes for CASRGGQGAYNEQFF.

The CDR3 sequence: CASKELYSGTEAFF. In DNA form, the CDR3 reads TGTGCCAGCAAGGAGCTTTATTCGGGCACTGAAGCTTTCTTT. This sequence joins TRBV5-4 and TRBJ1-1; the D is unclear. The CDR3 has 14 residues. Germline values: CDR1 SGHNT, CDR2 YYREEE (reference sequence). V lost 6 bases and J lost 4, with 16 bases in between.

CDR3 coding DNA: TGTGCCAGCGGTGCAGGGGTCAGGGAGCTGTTTTTT. Amino acid sequence: CASGAGVRELFF. The chain uses TRBV27 and TRBJ2-2, with D tentatively TRBD1 (6 bases). The CDR3 totals 12 residues. From germline, CDR1 is MNHEY and CDR2 SMNVEV (reference sequence). The V end lost 8 bases, the J end lost 9 bases, and 13 bases lay between the germline ends.

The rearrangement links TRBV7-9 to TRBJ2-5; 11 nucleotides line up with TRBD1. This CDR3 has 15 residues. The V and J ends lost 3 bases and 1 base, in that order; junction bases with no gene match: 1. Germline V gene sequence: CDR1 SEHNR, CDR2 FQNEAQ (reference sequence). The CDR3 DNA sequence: TGTGCCAGCAGCTTCGGGACAGGGGGCCAAGAGACCCAGTACTTC. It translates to CASSFGTGGQETQYF.

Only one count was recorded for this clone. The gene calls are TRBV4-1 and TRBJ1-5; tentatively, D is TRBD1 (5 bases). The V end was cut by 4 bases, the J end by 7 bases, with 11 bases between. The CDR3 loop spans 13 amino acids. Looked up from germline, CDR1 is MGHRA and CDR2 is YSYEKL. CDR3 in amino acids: CASSRAQGQPQHF. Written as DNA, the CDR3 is TGCGCCAGCAGCCGAGCGCAGGGCCAGCCCCAGCATTTT.

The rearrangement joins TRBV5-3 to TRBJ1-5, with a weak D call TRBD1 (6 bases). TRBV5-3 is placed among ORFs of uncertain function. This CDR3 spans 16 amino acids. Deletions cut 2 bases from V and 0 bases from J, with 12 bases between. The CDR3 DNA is TGTGCCAGAAGCTTACCGCAGGGGAATAGCAATCAGCCCCAGCATTTT. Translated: CARSLPQGNSNQPQHF.

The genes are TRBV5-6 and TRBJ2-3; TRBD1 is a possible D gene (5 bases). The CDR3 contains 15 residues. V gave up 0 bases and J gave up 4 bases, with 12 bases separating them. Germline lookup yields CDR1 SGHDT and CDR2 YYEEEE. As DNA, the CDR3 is TGTGCCAGCAGCTTGGAAGGGGCTGGGGCAGATACGCAGTATTTT. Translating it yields CASSLEGAGADTQYF.

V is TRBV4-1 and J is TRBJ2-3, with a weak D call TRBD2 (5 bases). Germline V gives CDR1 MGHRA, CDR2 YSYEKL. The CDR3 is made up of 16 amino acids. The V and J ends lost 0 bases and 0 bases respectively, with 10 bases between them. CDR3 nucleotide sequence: TGCGCCAGCAGCCAAGAGCCAGCGGAAAGCACAGATACGCAGTATTTT. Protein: CASSQEPAESTDTQYF.

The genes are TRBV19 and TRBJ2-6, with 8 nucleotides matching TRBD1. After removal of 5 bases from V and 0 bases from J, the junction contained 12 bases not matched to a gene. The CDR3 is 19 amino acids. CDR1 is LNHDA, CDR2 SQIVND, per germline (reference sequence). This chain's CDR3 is CASSPLWDRSASGANVLTF. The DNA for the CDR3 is TGTGCCAGTAGTCCCCTGTGGGACAGGTCCGCCTCTGGGGCCAACGTCCTGACTTTC.

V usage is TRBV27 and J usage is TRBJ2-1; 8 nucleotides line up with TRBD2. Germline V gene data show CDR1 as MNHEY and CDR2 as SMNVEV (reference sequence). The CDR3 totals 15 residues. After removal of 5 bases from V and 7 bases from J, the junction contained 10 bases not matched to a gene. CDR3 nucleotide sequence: TGTGCCAGCAGTCTTTTTATAGCGGGGCTAAATGAGCAGTTCTTC. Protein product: CASSLFIAGLNEQFF.

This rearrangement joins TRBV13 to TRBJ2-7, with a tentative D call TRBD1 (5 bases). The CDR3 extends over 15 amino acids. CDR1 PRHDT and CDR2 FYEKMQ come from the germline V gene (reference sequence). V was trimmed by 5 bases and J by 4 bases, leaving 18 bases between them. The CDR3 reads CASSTRGAEGYEQYV. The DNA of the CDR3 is TGTGCCAGCAGCACCCGTGGGGCCGAAGGATACGAGCAGTACGTC.